This T cell receptor beta chain was sequenced in a study of T-cell memory formation after mild COVID-19. CDR3 length: 15 amino acids. In germline, CDR1 is SNHLY, CDR2 FYNNEI. The V gene end was trimmed by 3 bases and the J gene end by 4 bases; junction bases not matched to a gene: 6. A word on this clonotype: Its target is unknown.

Study observations and caveats: Clones contracting day 15 to 85 were balanced CD4/CD8; later expanders leaned CD4+.

From the 5' RACE reads, TCRdb called clonotypes with MiXCR, one entry per CDR3 protein. The table has about 100,000 distinct CDR3 sequences, 11% seen once. This chain connects TRBV2 to TRBJ2-3; 8 bases fit TRBD2. Sequenced material: PBMCs or a T cell subset sorted from them (not recorded which). This TCR came from a man aged 18 to 29 who had mild COVID-19 (a few samples of this study predate the infection). Cell type and time point are not known. In DNA, the CDR3 is TGTGCCAGCAGTGATTGGACTAGCCTCGCAGATACGCAGTATTTT. It codes for CASSDWTSLADTQYF.